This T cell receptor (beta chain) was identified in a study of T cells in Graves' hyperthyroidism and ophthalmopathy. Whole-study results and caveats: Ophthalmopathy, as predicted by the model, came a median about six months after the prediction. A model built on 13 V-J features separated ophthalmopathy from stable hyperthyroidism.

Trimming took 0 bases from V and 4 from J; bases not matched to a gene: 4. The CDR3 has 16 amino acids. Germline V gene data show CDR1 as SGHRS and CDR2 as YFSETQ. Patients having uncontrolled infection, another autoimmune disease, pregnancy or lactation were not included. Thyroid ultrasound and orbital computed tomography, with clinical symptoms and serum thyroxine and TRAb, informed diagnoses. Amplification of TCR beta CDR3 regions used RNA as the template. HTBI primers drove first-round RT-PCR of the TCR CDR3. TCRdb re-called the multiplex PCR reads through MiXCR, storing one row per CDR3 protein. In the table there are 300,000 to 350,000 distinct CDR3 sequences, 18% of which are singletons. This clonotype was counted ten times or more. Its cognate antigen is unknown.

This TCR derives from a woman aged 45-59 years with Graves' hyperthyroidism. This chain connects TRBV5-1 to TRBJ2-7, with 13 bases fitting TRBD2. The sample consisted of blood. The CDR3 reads CASSLVRTSGSYEQYF. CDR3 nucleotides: TGCGCCAGCAGCTTGGTAAGGACTAGCGGGAGTTACGAGCAGTACTTC. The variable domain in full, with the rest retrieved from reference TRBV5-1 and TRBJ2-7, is KAGVTQTPRYLIKTRGQQVTLSCSPISGHRSVSWYQQTPGQGLQFLFEYFSETQRNKGNFPGRFSGRQFSNSRSEMNVSTLELGDSALYLCASSLVRTSGSYEQYFGPGTRLTVT.